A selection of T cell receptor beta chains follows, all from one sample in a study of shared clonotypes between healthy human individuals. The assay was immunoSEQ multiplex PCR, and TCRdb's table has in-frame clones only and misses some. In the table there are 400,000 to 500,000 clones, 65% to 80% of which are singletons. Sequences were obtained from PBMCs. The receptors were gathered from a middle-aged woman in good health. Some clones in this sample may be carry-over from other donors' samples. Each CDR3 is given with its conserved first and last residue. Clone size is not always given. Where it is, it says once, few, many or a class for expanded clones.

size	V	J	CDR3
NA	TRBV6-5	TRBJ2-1	CASRPQGGNYNEQFF
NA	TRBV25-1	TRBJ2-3	CASSDRKGTVTDTQYF
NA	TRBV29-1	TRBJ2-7	CSVAGTLTSSYEQYF
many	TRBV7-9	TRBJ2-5	CASSPRTGWAQYF
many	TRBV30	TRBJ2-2	CASLRLAGTGELFF
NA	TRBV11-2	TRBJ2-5	CASSLGPGAQETQYF
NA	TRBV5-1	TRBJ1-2	CASSGGGPDYGYTF
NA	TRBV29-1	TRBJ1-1	CSVERQTPNTEAFF
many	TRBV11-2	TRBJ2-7	CASSLDYRGPYEQYF
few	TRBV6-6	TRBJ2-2	CASKEGSSTGELFF
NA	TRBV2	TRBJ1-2	CASSEVDRRYGYTF
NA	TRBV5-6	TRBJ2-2	CASSPTGTGGLDGELFF
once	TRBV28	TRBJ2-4	CASSFAGSTNIQYF
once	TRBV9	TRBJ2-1	CASSPASSGGNEQFF
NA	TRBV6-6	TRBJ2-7	CASSYSGTSGSYEQYF
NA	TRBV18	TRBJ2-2	CASSRQRTSGNTGELFF
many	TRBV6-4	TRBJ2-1	CASSEGATEYNEQFF
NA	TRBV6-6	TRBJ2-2	CASSYSPSGNTGELFF
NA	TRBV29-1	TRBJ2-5	CSVAPLRGETQYF
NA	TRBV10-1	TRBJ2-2	CASWSDGRRGGELFF
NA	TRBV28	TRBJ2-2	CASSLWTGERTGELFF
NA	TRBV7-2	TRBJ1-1	CASSLRGGDTEAFF
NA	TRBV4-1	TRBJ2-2	CASSQVRLAGGNTGELFF
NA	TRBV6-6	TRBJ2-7	CASGPGQGPSEQYF
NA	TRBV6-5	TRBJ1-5	CASSYSGLGGQPQHF
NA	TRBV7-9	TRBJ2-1	CASSPGTGRKSYNEQFF
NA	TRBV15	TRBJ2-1	CATSRDRGEYNEQFF
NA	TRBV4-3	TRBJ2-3	CASSLGLAPDTQYF
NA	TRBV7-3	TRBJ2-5	CASSQGLQETQYF